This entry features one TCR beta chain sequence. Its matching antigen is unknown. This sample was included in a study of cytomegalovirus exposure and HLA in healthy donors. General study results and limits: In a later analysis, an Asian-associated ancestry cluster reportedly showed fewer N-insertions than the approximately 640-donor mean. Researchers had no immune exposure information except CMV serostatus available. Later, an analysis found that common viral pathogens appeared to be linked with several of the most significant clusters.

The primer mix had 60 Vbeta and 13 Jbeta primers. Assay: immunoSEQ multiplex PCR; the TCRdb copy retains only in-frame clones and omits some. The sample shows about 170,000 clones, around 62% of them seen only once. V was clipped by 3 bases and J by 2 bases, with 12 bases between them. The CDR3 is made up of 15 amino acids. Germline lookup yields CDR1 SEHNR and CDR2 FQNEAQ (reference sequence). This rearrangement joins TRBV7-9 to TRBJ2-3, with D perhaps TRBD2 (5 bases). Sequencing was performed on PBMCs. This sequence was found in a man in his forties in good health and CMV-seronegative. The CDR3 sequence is CASSLVQRNTDTQYF. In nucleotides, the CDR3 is TGTGCCAGCAGCTTGGTGCAGCGGAACACAGATACGCAGTATTTT.